This T cell receptor (beta chain) was retrieved from a study of T cell changes during pregnancy in multiple sclerosis. The CDR3 consists of 14 residues. Germline CDR1 SGHRS, CDR2 YFSETQ. V shed 4 bases and J 5 bases; nucleotides not matched to a gene: 6. TCRdb's copy holds only in-frame clones and misses some; the assay was immunoSEQ multiplex PCR. The repertoire holds about 77,000 clones, with approximately 94% as singletons. The genes are TRBV5-1 and TRBJ1-5; 7 bases fit TRBD1. The specimen was peripheral blood, collected after pregnancy. This TCR derives from a female donor in good health, enrolled as a control in a pregnancy study. CDR3 DNA sequence: TGCGCCAGCAGCCCGACAGGGTGGGATCAGCCCCAGCATTTT. Protein sequence: CASSPTGWDQPQHF. The full variable domain, completed using reference TRBV5-1 and TRBJ1-5, is KAGVTQTPRYLIKTRGQQVTLSCSPISGHRSVSWYQQTPGQGLQFLFEYFSETQRNKGNFPGRFSGRQFSNSRSEMNVSTLELGDSALYLCASSPTGWDQPQHFGDGTRLSIL.